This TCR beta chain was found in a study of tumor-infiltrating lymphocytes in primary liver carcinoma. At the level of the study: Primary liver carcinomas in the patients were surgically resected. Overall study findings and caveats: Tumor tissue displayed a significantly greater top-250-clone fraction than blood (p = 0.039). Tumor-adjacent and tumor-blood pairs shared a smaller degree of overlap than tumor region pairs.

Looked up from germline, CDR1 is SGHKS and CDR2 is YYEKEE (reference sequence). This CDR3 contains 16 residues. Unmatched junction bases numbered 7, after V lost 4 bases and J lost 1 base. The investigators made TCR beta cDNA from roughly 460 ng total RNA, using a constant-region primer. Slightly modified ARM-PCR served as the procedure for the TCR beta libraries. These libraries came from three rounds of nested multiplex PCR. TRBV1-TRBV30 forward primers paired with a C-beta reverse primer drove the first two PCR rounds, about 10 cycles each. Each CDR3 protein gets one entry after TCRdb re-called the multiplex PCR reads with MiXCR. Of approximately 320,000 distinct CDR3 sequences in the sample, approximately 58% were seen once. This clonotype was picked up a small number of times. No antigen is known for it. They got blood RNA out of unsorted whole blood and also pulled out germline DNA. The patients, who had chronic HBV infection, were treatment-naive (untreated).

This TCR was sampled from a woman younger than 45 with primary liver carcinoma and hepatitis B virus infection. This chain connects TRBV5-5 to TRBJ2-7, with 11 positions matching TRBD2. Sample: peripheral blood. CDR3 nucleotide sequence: TGTGCCAGCAGCCGGGGGACTAGCGGACGATCCTACGAGCAGTACTTC. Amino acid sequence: CASSRGTSGRSYEQYF.